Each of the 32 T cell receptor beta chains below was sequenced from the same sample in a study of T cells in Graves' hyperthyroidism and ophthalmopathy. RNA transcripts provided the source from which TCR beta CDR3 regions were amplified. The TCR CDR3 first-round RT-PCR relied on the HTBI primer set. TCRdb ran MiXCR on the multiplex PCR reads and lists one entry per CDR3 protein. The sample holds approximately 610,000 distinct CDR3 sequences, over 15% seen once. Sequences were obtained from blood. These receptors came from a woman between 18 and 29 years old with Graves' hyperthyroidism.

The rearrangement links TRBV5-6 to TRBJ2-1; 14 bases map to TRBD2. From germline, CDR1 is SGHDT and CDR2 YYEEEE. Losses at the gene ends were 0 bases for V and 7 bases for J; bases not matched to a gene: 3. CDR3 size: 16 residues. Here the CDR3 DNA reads TGTGCCAGCAGCTTGGAGGGGACTAGCGGGAGAAATGAGCAGTTCTTC. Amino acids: CASSLEGTSGRNEQFF.

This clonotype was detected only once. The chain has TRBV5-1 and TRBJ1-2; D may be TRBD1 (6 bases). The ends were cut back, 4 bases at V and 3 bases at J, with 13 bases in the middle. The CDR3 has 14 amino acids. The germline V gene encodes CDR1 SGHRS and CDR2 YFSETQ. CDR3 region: CASSPQGQYYGYTF. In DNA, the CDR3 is TGCGCCAGCAGCCCTCAGGGGCAATACTATGGCTACACCTTC.

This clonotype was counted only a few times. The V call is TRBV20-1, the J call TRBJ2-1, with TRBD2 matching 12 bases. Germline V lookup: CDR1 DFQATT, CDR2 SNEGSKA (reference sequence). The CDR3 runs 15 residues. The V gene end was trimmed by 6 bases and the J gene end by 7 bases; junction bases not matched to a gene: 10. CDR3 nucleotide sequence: TGCAGTGCCCCCCCCCTAGCGGGAGGGGGTAATGAGCAGTTCTTC. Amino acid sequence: CSAPPLAGGGNEQFF.

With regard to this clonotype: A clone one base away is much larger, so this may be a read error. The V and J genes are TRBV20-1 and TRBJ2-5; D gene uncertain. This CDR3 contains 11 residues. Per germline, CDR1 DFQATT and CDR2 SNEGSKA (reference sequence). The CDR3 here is CGSGSQETQYF. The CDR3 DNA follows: TGCGGATCGGGCAGTCAAGAGACCCAGTACTTC.

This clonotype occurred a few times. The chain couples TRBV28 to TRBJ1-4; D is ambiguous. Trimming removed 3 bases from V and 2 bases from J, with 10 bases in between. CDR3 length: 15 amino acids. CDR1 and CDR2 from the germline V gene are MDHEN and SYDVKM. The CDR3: CASSFWQKTNEKLFF. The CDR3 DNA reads TGTGCCAGCAGTTTCTGGCAGAAGACTAATGAAAAACTGTTTTTT.

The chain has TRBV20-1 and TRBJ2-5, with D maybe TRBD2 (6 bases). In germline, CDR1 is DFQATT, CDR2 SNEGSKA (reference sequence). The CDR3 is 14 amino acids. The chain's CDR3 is CSLGVAENQETQYF. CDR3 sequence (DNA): TGCAGCCTCGGGGTAGCGGAAAACCAAGAGACCCAGTACTTC.

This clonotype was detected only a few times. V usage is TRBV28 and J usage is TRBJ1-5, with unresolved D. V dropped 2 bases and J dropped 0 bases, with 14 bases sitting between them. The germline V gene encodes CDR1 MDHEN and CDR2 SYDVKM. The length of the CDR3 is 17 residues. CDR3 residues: CASSLRSRFNSNQPQHF. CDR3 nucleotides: TGTGCCAGCAGTTTAAGGTCAAGGTTCAATAGCAATCAGCCCCAGCATTTT.

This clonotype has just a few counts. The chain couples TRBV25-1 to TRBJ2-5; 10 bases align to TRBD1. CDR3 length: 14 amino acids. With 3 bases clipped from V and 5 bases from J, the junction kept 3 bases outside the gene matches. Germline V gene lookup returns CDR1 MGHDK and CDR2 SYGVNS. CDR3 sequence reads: CASSETGGWETQYF. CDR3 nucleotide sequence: TGTGCCAGCAGTGAGACAGGGGGCTGGGAGACCCAGTACTTC.

The CDR3, as DNA: TGTGCCAGCAGTGAAGTAGGACTAGCCCGGGGTGAGCAGTTCTTC. Amino acids: CASSEVGLARGEQFF. This chain connects TRBV2 to TRBJ2-1; the match to TRBD2 covers 8 bases. The CDR3 runs to 15 residues. Germline V gene data show CDR1 as SNHLY and CDR2 as FYNNEI. After removal of 1 base from V and 9 bases from J, the junction contained 8 bases not matched to a gene.

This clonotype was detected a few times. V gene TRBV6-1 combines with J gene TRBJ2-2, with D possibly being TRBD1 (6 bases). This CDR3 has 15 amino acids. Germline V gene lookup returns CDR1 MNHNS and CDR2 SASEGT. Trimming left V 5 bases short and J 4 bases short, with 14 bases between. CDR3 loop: CASSSVTGPTGELFF. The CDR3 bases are TGTGCCAGCAGTTCAGTGACAGGCCCCACCGGGGAGCTGTTTTTT.

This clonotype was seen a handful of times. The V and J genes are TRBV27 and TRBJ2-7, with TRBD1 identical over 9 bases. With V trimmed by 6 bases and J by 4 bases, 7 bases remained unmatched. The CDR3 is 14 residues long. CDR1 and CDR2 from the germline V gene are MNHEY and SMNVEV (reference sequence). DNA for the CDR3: TGTGCCAGCAGACCACAGGGGGCGAGATACGAGCAGTACTTC. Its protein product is CASRPQGARYEQYF.

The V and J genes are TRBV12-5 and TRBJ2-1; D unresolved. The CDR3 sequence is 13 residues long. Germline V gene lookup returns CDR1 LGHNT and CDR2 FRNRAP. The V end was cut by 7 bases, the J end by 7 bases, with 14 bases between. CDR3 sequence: CASALVGLNEQFF. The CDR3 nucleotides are TGTGCTAGTGCCCTGGTCGGGCTAAATGAGCAGTTCTTC. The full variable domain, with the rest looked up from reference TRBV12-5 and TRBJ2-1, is DARVTQTPRHKVTEMGQEVTMRCQPILGHNTVFWYRQTMMQGLELLAYFRNRAPLDDSGMPKDRFSAEMPDATLATLKIQPSEPRDSAVYFCASALVGLNEQFFGPGTRLTVL.

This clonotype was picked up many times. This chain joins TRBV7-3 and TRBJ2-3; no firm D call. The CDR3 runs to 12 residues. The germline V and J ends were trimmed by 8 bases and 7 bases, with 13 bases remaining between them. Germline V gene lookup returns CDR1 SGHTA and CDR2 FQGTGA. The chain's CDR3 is CASGHLGNTQYF. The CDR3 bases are TGTGCCAGCGGTCACCTTGGAAATACGCAGTATTTT.

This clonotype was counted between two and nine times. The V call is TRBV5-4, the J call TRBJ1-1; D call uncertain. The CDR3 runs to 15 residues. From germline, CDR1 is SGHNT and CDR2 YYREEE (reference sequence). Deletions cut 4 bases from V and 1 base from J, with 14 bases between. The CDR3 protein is CASSPVPGTNTEAFF. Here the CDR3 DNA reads TGTGCCAGCAGCCCCGTCCCGGGAACGAACACTGAAGCTTTCTTT. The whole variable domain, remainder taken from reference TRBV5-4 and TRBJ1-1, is ETGVTQSPTHLIKTRGQQVTLRCSSQSGHNTVSWYQQALGQGPQFIFQYYREEENGRGNFPPRFSGLQFPNYSSELNVNALELDDSALYLCASSPVPGTNTEAFFGQGTRLTVV.

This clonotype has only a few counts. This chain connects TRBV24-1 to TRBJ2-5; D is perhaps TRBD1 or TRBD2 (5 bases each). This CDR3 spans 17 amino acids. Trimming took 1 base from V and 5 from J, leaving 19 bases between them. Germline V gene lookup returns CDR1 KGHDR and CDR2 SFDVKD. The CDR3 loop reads CATSDFRTPEVTETQYF. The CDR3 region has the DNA TGTGCCACCAGTGATTTCCGGACACCGGAGGTGACGGAGACCCAGTACTTC.

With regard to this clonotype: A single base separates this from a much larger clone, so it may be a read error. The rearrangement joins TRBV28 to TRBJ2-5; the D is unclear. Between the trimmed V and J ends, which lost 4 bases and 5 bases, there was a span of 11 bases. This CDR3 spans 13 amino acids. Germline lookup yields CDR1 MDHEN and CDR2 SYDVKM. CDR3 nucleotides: TGTGCCAGCAGTTCAAAGGGAATGGAGACCCAGTACTTC. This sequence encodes CASSSKGMETQYF.

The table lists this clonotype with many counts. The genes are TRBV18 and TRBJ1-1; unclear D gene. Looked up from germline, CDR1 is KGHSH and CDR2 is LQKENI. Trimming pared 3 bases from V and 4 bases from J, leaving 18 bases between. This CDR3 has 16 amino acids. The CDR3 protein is CASSPGLTDLGTEAFF. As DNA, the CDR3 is TGTGCCAGCTCACCGGGTTTGACGGACTTGGGCACTGAAGCTTTCTTT.

As DNA, the CDR3 is TGTGCCAGCAGCCAGTATCAGCTAGCGGGAGAGGGGGGACGCGAGCAGTACTTC. Protein product: CASSQYQLAGEGGREQYF. This chain uses TRBV14 with TRBJ2-7, with 10 bases identical to TRBD2. This CDR3 region has 18 residues. V was pared by 3 bases and J by 6 bases, with 17 bases of the junction left unmatched. Germline V CDR1 and CDR2: SGHDN, FVKESK.

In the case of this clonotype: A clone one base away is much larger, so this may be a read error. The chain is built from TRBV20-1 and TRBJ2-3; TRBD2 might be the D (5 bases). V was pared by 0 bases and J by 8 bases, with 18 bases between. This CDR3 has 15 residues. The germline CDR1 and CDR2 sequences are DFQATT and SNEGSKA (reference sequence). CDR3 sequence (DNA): TGCAGTGCTAGAGAGGACTCAGATTCGACCAGTACGCAGTATTTT. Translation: CSAREDSDSTSTQYF.

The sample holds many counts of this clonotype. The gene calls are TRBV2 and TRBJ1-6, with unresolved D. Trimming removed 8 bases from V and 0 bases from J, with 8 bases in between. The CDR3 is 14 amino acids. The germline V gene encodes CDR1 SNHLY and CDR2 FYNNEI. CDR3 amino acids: CASSMSSYNSPLHF. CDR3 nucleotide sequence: TGTGCCAGCTCGATGAGCTCCTATAATTCACCCCTCCACTTT.

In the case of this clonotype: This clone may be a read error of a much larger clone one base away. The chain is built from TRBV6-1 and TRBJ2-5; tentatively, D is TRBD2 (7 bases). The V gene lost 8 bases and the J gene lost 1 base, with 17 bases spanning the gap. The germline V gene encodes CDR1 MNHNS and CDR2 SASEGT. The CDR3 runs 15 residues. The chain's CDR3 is CASVGGGRAQETQYF. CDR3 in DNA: TGTGCCAGCGTCGGAGGGGGGAGGGCCCAAGAGACCCAGTACTTC.

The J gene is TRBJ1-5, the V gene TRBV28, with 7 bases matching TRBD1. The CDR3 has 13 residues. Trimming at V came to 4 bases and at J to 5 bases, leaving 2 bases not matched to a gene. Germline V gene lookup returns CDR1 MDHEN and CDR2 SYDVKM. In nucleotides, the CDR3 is TGTGCCAGCAGTTACGACAGGGATCAGCCCCAGCATTTT. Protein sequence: CASSYDRDQPQHF. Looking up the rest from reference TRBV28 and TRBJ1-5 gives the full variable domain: DVKVTQSSRYLVKRTGEKVFLECVQDMDHENMFWYRQDPGLGLRLIYFSYDVKMKEKGDIPEGYSVSREKKERFSLILESASTNQTSMYLCASSYDRDQPQHFGDGTRLSIL.

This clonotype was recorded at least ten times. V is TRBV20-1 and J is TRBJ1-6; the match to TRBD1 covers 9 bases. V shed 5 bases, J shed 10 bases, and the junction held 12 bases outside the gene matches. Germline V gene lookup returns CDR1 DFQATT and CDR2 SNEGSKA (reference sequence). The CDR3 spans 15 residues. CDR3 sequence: CSALSRTGDRSPLHF. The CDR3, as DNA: TGCAGTGCTCTTTCCCGGACAGGGGACCGATCACCCCTCCACTTT.

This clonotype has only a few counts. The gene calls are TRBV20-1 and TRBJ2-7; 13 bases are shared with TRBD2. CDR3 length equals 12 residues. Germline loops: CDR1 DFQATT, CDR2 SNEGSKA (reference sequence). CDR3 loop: CGLAGVLYEQYF. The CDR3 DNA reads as TGCGGACTAGCGGGGGTCCTCTACGAGCAGTACTTC.

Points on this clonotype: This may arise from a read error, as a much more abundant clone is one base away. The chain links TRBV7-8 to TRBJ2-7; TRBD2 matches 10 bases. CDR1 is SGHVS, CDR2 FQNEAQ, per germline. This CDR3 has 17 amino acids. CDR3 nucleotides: TGTGCCAGCAGCATAGCGTCCCTAGCGGGAGCCCCCTACGAGCAGTACTTC. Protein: CASSIASLAGAPYEQYF.

Here the CDR3 reads CASRRDRVVEQYF. CDR3 nucleotides: TGTGCCAGCAGACGGGACAGGGTCGTCGAGCAGTACTTC. The chain has TRBV28 and TRBJ2-7; 9 positions agree with TRBD1. The CDR3 runs to 13 residues. Per germline, CDR1 MDHEN and CDR2 SYDVKM. V shed 6 bases and J 6 bases; nucleotides not matched to a gene: 6.

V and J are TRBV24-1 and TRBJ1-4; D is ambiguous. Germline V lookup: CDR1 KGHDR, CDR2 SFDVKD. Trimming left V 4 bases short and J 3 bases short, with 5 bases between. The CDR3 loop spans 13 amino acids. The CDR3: CATSEGSNEKLFF. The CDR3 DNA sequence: TGTGCCACCAGTGAAGGGTCTAATGAAAAACTGTTTTTT.

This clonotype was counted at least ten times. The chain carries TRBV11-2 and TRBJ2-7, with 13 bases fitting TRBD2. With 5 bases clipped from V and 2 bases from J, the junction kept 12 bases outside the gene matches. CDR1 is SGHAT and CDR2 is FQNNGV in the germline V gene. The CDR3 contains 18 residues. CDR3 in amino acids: CASSPDPLTSGRTYEQYF. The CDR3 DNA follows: TGTGCCAGCAGCCCTGACCCATTGACTAGCGGGAGGACCTACGAGCAGTACTTC.

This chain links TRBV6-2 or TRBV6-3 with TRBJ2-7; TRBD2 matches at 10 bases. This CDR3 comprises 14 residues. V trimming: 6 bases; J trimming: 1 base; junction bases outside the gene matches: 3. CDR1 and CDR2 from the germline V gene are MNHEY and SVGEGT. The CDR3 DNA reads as TGTGCCAGCAGCCCTAGCGGGAGATCCTACGAGCAGTACTTC. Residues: CASSPSGRSYEQYF.

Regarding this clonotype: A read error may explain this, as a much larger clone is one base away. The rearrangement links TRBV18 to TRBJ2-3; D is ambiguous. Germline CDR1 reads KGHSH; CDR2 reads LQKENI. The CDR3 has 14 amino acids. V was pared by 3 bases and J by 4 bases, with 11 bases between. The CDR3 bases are TGTGCCAGCTCACCTGTAGCAGACTCAGATACGCAGTATTTT. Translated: CASSPVADSDTQYF.

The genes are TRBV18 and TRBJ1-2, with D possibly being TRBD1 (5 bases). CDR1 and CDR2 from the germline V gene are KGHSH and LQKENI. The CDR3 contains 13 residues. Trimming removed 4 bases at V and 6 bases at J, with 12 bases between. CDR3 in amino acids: CASSLRGDHGYTF. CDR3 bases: TGTGCCAGCTCACTACGGGGGGACCATGGCTACACCTTC.

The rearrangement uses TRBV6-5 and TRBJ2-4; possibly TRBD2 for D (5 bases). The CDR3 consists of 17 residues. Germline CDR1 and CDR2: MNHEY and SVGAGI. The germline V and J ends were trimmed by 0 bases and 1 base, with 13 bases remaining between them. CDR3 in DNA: TGTGCCAGCAGTTACTCTCAGGAAGGGAGCGCCAAAAACATTCAGTACTTC. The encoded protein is CASSYSQEGSAKNIQYF.